The source of this TCR beta chain is a study of shared clonotypes between healthy human individuals (dated by TCRdb to 2020 to 2021). General notes on the study: The cohort included three men and a couple of women between 18 and 49 years of age. Different laboratories and diverse techniques were used to prepare libraries and sequence TCR repertoires, to increase sequencing depth and limit assay-specific biases. Per donor, three plates each were used for CD4 naive and CD4 memory, two for CD8 naive, and one for CD8 memory. Blood TCR repertoires of four to six healthy adults were deeply sequenced to estimate repertoire size and the extent of clonotype sharing between individuals. Between about 0.8 and 9 billion PBMCs per donor were obtained by leukapheresis. Overall study results and their limits: When a few donors were compared, the shared fraction of clonotypes was roughly 5% for naive CD4, around 3.6% for naive CD8, roughly 2.3% for memory CD4, and around 0.37% for memory CD8. The genetic and exposure-history diversity represented was limited by the small number of donors. Estimated clonotype richness was generally larger for naive than for memory subsets. Higher generation probabilities were observed for clonotypes shared by all four sorted-subset donors than for non-shared clonotypes. Rarefaction of sorted-subset datasets indicated incomplete sequencing despite the large sequencing depth. Pairwise subsampling indicated that sequencing depth was expected to affect the degree of clonotype sharing among donors. Sampling was restricted to blood, and TCR repertoires in tissue are likely to differ from TCR repertoires in blood.

Donors were healthy HIV-negative adults with no recently reported acute infections or vaccinations. Only Caucasian adults living in Nashville, Tennessee, USA were represented among the donors. CD4+ T cells were enriched through magnetic negative selection, after which naive cells were positively selected on CD45RA and the remaining negative fraction served as the memory subset. After blood collection by leukapheresis, PBMCs were isolated using Ficoll-Histopaque density gradient centrifugation and then cryopreserved in the vapor phase of liquid nitrogen. Purity and quantity of every magnetically sorted T cell population were checked by analytical flow cytometry. Each sorted fraction had its genomic DNA isolated and then quantified by UV absorbance on a Nanodrop 2000c. CDR1 LNHDA and CDR2 SQIVND are derived from the germline V gene (reference sequence). From the cysteine up to the phenylalanine, the CDR3 has a length of 17 residues. Here the CDR3 DNA is all that survives: 51 bases in frame from base 1. V loses 6 bases at its end and J loses 6 bases; junction bases beyond the gene matches: 14.

Using the deep immunoSEQ assay, multiplex PCR amplified TCR CDR3 regions from genomic DNA. Genomic DNA extracted from each cell subset was distributed evenly over all wells of several immunoSEQ 96-well plates, and each plate served as one replicate. For sorted subsets, about 0.2 ug genomic DNA, equal to 25,000 to 35,000 T cell genomes, was loaded into each replicate PCR. Purified libraries were quantified with a Qubit 3.0 fluorometer, sized on a Bioanalyzer 2100, and re-quantified with the KAPA Library Quantification kit. Each immunoSEQ 96-well plate was sequenced on its own single-read 150-cycle Illumina NextSeq 550 flow cell. In the authors' own workflow: Because the immunoSEQ output held only junctional sequences and lacked quality scores, the filtering could not match the filtering applied to full-length reads. To assign V/J genes and CDR3, sequences were annotated using PyIR, a Python wrapper for IgBLAST v1.9, with IMGT germline references. Any read was removed if the V/J assignment was weak (E-value above 1e-6), the CDR3 was missing, or the read contained stop codons, out-of-frame junctions, or ambiguous translated residues. V3J clonotypes were defined as sequences sharing an identical inferred V gene, J gene, and CDR3 amino acid sequence. The percentage overlap between two repertoires was calculated by dividing the number of shared unique clonotypes by the size of the smaller repertoire. RTK rarefaction, the Chao1 estimator, and Recon v2.1 estimates of unobserved clonotypes were used to assess repertoire richness. OLGA was used to compute generation probabilities for all TCRbeta clonotypes that the gDNA method yielded from a few donors. Imported from immuneACCESS, the table was reduced by TCRdb to in-frame sequences with V and J called. These copies leave out some clones; in studies compared against another copy, an unresolved V gene accounts for under half, and the cause of the remainder is not known. V and J calls plus clone size are reproduced from that table; the DNA served to infer D and trimming. Present in this sample are approximately 640,000 clones, less than 80% of which were seen just once. About 1.7% of the sample rests with the top ten.

Many counts were recorded for this clone. Its recognized antigen is unknown. Per-base quality was not reported, and no clone a single base away is much larger than it. Material: memory CD4+ T cells sorted from blood. The intended sense of this specimen's cell subset or site label: CD45RA-negative fraction. The clonotype comes from a woman in her thirties in good health. The chain is encoded by TRBV19 joined to TRBJ2-2; 9 central nucleotides agree with TRBD1. This receptor has the CDR3 CASSMDRGYLGAGELFF. The DNA reads TGTGCCAGTAGCATGGACAGGGGCTATCTAGGGGCCGGGGAGCTGTTTTTT.